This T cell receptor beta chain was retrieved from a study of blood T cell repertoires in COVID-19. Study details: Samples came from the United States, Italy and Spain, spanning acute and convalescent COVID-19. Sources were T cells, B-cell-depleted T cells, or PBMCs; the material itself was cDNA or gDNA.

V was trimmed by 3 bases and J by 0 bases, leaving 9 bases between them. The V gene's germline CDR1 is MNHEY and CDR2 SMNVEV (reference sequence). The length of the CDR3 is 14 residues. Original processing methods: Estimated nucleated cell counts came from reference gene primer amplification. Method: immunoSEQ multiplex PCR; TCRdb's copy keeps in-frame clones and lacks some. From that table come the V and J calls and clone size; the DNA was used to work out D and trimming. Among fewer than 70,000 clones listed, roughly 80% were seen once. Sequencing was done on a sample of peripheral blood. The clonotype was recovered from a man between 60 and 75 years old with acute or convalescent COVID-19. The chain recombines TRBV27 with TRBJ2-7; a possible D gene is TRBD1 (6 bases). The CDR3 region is CASSFNRDSYEQYF. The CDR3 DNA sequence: TGTGCCAGCAGTTTCAACAGGGACTCCTACGAGCAGTACTTC.